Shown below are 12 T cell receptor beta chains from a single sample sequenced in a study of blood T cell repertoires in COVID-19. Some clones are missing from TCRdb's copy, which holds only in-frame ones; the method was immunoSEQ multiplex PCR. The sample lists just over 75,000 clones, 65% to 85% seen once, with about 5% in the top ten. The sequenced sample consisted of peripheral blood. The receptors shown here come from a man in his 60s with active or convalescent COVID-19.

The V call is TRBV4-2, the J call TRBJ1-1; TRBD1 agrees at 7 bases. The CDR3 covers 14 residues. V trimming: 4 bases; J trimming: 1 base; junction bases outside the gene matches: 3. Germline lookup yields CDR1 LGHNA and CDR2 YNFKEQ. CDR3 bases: TGTGCCAGCAGCCCGGGACAGTGGAACACTGAAGCTTTCTTT. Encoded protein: CASSPGQWNTEAFF.

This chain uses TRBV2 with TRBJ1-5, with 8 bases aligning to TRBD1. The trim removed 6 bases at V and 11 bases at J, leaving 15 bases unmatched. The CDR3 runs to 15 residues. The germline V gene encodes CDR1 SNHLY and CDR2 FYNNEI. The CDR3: CASSAEGQAVVAQHF. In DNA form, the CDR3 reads TGTGCCAGCAGCGCGGAGGGACAGGCCGTGGTTGCCCAGCATTTT.

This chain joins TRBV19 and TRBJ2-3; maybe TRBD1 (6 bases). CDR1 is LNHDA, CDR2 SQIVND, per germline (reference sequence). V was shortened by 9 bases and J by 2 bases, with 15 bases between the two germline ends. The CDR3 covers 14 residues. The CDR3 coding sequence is TGTGCCAGCAAGGGACACTCTGTCACAGATACGCAGTATTTT. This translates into CASKGHSVTDTQYF. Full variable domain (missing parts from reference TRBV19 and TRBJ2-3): DGGITQSPKYLFRKEGQNVTLSCEQNLNHDAMYWYRQDPGQGLRLIYYSQIVNDFQKGDIAEGYSVSREKKESFPLTVTSAQKNPTAFYLCASKGHSVTDTQYFGPGTRLTVL.

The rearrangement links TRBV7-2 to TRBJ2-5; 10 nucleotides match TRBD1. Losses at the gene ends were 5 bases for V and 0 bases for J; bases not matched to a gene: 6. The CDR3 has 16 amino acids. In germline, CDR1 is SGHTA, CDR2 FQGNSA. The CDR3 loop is CASSPWTGGYQETQYF. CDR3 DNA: TGTGCCAGCAGCCCATGGACAGGGGGATACCAAGAGACCCAGTACTTC.

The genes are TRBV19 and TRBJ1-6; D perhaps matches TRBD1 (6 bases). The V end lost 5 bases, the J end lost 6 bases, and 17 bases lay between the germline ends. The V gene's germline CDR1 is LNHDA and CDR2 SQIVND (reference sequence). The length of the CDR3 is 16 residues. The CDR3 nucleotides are TGTGCCAGTAGTGGTGGCGCGCAGGGGCGTAATTCACCCCTCCACTTT. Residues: CASSGGAQGRNSPLHF. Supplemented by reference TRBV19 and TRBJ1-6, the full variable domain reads DGGITQSPKYLFRKEGQNVTLSCEQNLNHDAMYWYRQDPGQGLRLIYYSQIVNDFQKGDIAEGYSVSREKKESFPLTVTSAQKNPTAFYLCASSGGAQGRNSPLHFGNGTRLTVT.

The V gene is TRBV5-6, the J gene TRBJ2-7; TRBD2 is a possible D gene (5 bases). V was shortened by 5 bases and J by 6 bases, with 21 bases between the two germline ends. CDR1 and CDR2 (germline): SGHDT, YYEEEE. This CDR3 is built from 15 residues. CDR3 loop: CASRETYGEIGEQYF. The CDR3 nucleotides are TGTGCCAGCAGAGAGACGTACGGGGAAATCGGCGAGCAGTACTTC.

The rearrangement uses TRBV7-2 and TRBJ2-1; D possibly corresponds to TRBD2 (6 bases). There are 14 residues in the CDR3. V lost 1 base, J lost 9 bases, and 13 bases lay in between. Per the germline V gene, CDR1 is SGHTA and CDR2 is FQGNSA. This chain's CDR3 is CASSLVIGGSEQFF. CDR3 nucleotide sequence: TGTGCCAGCAGCTTAGTGATTGGGGGGAGTGAGCAGTTCTTC.

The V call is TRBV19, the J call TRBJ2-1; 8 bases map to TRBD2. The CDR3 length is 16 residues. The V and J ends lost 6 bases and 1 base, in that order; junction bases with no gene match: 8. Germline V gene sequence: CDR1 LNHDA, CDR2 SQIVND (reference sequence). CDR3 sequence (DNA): TGTGCCAGTAGCTTATTGCGGGGGGCTTCCTACAATGAGCAGTTCTTC. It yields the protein CASSLLRGASYNEQFF.

CDR3 sequence reads: CASSATTGTYSYNEQFF. For the CDR3, the DNA is TGTGCCAGCAGTGCAACGACCGGGACTTACTCCTACAATGAGCAGTTCTTC. This chain joins TRBV6-2 or TRBV6-3 and TRBJ2-1, with TRBD2 as a possible D gene (6 bases). The germline CDR1 and CDR2 sequences are MNHEY and SVGEGT. This CDR3 is 17 amino acids long. The V end lost 5 bases, the J end lost 0 bases, and 17 bases lay between the germline ends.

The CDR3 sequence: CASSEAGAGNTIYF. CDR3 coding DNA: TGTGCCAGCAGTGAGGCAGGGGCTGGAAACACCATATATTTT. The V call is TRBV6-1, the J call TRBJ1-3, with D tentatively TRBD1 (6 bases). Trimming stripped 3 bases from V and 2 bases from J, with 8 bases between. The CDR3 is made up of 14 amino acids. The germline CDR1 and CDR2 sequences are MNHNS and SASEGT.

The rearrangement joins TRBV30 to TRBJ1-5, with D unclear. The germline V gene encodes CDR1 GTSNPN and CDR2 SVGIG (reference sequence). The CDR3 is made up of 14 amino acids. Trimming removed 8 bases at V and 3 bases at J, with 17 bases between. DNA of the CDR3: TGTGCCCTCAAGATTGGCCCCCACAATCAGCCCCAGCATTTT. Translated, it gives CALKIGPHNQPQHF.

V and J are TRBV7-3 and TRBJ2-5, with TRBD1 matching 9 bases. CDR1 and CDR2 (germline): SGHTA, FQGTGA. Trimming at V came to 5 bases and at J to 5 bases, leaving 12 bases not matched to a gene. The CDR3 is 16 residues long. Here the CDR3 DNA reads TGTGCCAGCAGCCCCAGACCGACAGGGGGAAGGGAGACCCAGTACTTC. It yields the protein CASSPRPTGGRETQYF.